Given below is one T cell receptor beta chain in context. Seattle patients were enrolled during active infection and followed longitudinally. The germline gives CDR1 SGHAT, CDR2 FQDESV (reference sequence). The CDR3 is made up of 16 amino acids. V shed 3 bases and J 1 base; nucleotides not matched to a gene: 8. Study processing details: Researchers report that nucleated cell counts were estimated from reference gene primer amplification. Repertoires were generated with immunoSEQ multiplex PCR, while TCRdb's copy carries only in-frame clones and drops some. V and J calls and clone size follow that table, whereas D and trimming were derived from the DNA. The sample lists about 160,000 clones; approximately 85% were seen once. The data derive from a study of blood T cell repertoires in COVID-19. In the study overall: The United States, Italy and Spain supplied acute and convalescent COVID-19 samples. PBMCs, B-cell-depleted T cells, or T cells provided the cDNA or gDNA that made up the material.

The source is a man older than 75 with COVID-19, enrolled during active disease. The specimen was peripheral blood. This chain links TRBV11-1 with TRBJ2-7; TRBD1 matches at 8 bases. CDR3 loop: CASSFGQGSPSYEQYF. In DNA, the CDR3 is TGTGCCAGCAGCTTCGGACAGGGATCGCCTTCCTACGAGCAGTACTTC.